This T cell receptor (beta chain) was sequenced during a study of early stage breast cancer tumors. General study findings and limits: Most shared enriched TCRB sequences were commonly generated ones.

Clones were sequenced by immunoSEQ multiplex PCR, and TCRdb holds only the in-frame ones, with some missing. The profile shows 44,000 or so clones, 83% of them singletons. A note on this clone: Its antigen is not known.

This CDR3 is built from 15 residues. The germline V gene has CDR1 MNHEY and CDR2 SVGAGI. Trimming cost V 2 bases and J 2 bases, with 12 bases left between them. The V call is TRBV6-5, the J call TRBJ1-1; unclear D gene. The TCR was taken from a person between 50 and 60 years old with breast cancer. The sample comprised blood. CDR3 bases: TGTGCCAGCAGTTACGACCCAGGTTACAACACTGAAGCTTTCTTT. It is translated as CASSYDPGYNTEAFF.